The 23 T cell receptor beta chains in this list originate from one sample, sequenced in a study of T cells in Graves' hyperthyroidism and ophthalmopathy. RNA transcripts yielded amplified TCR beta CDR3 regions. A first-round RT-PCR of the TCR CDR3 used the HTBI primer set. TCRdb used MiXCR to reprocess the multiplex PCR reads, holding one entry per CDR3 protein. There are over 150,000 distinct CDR3 sequences in the sample; roughly a sixth occur only once, and roughly 49% lies in the top ten. The sequencing sample was made of blood. Receptors were obtained from a woman aged 50 to 60 with Graves' hyperthyroidism.

The gene calls are TRBV29-1 and TRBJ2-1, with TRBD2 matching 10 bases. V shed 5 bases, J shed 8 bases, and the junction held 9 bases outside the gene matches. Germline V gene sequence: CDR1 SQVTM, CDR2 ANQGSEA. The CDR3 spans 14 residues. The CDR3 loop is CSVKRLAGFDEQFF. The DNA of the CDR3 is TGCAGCGTTAAGAGACTAGCGGGCTTCGATGAGCAGTTCTTC.

This clonotype has a count of ten or more. The gene calls are TRBV7-9 and TRBJ2-1, with 7 bases lining up with TRBD1. V lost 1 base to trimming and J lost 6 bases; unmatched junction nucleotides: 9. This CDR3 spans 16 amino acids. Germline CDR1 and CDR2: SEHNR and FQNEAQ (reference sequence). In nucleotides, the CDR3 is TGTGCCAGCAGCTTAGGAAACACAGGGGTTGCCAATGAGCAGTTCTTC. The encoded protein is CASSLGNTGVANEQFF.

This clonotype was recorded a few times. The chain joins TRBV5-1 to TRBJ2-3; 9 nucleotides align to TRBD1. V was pared by 4 bases and J by 4 bases, with 7 bases of the junction left unmatched. The CDR3 consists of 15 residues. The V gene's germline CDR1 is SGHRS and CDR2 YFSETQ. The CDR3 DNA reads as TGCGCCAGCAGCCGGGGACAGGGTGTAGCAGATACGCAGTATTTT. Its translation: CASSRGQGVADTQYF.

This clonotype was counted at least ten times. The chain is built from TRBV19 and TRBJ1-1, with 9 bases matching TRBD1. V was pared by 2 bases and J by 6 bases, with 7 bases of the junction left unmatched. CDR1 and CDR2 from the germline V gene are LNHDA and SQIVND (reference sequence). The CDR3 is 15 residues long. The CDR3 region is CASSIHRGLGPEAFF. The CDR3 DNA sequence: TGTGCCAGTAGTATACACAGGGGGCTCGGCCCTGAAGCTTTCTTT. Looking up the rest from reference TRBV19 and TRBJ1-1 gives the full variable domain: DGGITQSPKYLFRKEGQNVTLSCEQNLNHDAMYWYRQDPGQGLRLIYYSQIVNDFQKGDIAEGYSVSREKKESFPLTVTSAQKNPTAFYLCASSIHRGLGPEAFFGQGTRLTVV.

This clonotype was detected many times. The chain is built from TRBV6-1 and TRBJ2-1; D call uncertain. V lost 4 bases and J 12 bases, leaving 13 bases between the germline ends. CDR1 and CDR2 (germline): MNHNS, SASEGT. The CDR3 contains 12 residues. CDR3: CASSGSVRRQFF. Written as DNA, the CDR3 is TGTGCCAGCAGTGGTTCAGTAAGGAGGCAGTTCTTC.

This clonotype was observed a few times. V usage is TRBV18 and J usage is TRBJ1-2; D unresolved. The CDR3 contains 14 residues. Germline assignment: CDR1 KGHSH and CDR2 LQKENI. V shed 3 bases and J shed 0 bases, with 8 bases lying between them. As DNA, the CDR3 is TGTGCCAGCTCACCCCAGAATGCTAACTATGGCTACACCTTC. It specifies CASSPQNANYGYTF.

The sample holds many counts of this clonotype. The chain couples TRBV6-1 to TRBJ2-7, with a weak D call TRBD1 (5 bases). The V and J ends lost 6 bases and 0 bases respectively, with 12 bases between them. In germline, CDR1 is MNHNS, CDR2 SASEGT. This CDR3 is built from 14 residues. This chain's CDR3 is CASRTKGISYEQYF. CDR3 DNA sequence: TGTGCCAGCAGAACCAAGGGGATCTCCTACGAGCAGTACTTC.

The CDR3 sequence is CASSFFKQGSYGYTF. CDR3 DNA sequence: TGTGCCAGCAGCTTTTTCAAACAGGGTTCCTATGGCTACACCTTC. The rearrangement links TRBV7-8 to TRBJ1-2; TRBD1 is a possible D gene (6 bases). CDR1 and CDR2 from the germline V gene are SGHVS and FQNEAQ. The CDR3 spans 15 residues. V was shortened by 3 bases and J by 4 bases, with 15 bases between the two germline ends. Using reference TRBV7-8 and TRBJ1-2 for the parts outside the CDR3, the full variable domain is GAGVSQSPRYKVAKRGQDVALRCDPISGHVSLFWYQQALGQGPEFLTYFQNEAQLDKSGLPSDRFFAERPEGSVSTLKIQRTQQEDSAVYLCASSFFKQGSYGYTFGSGTRLTVV.

This clonotype has ten or more counts. The CDR3 spells CASSEVIGTYTQYF. In DNA form, the CDR3 reads TGTGCCAGCAGTGAAGTAATTGGCACCTATACGCAGTATTTT. V usage is TRBV6-1 and J usage is TRBJ2-3, with D unresolved. This CDR3 comprises 14 residues. V lost 1 base and J lost 7, with 12 bases in between. Germline V lookup: CDR1 MNHNS, CDR2 SASEGT.

This clonotype has just a few counts. V is TRBV12-5 and J is TRBJ1-6; D is possibly TRBD1 (6 bases). The CDR3 consists of 16 residues. Trimming pared 6 bases from V and 4 bases from J, leaving 16 bases between. Germline V gene data show CDR1 as LGHNT and CDR2 as FRNRAP. CDR3 DNA sequence: TGTGCTAGTGGCTTTTACAGGGAAACTTATAATTCACCCCTCCACTTT. Translating it yields CASGFYRETYNSPLHF.

The chain is built from TRBV7-2 and TRBJ2-7, with D perhaps matching TRBD1 (6 bases). The J call may be incorrect, as the DNA end agrees better with TRBJ2-1. Germline V gene sequence: CDR1 SGHTA, CDR2 FQGNSA. The length of the CDR3 is 17 residues. The CDR3 DNA reads TGTGCCAGCAGCCACGATGAAGGGGGAGAGTCATTCTACGAGCAGTTCTTC. Its translation: CASSHDEGGESFYEQFF.

This clonotype was seen many times. The rearrangement joins TRBV6-2 or TRBV6-3 to TRBJ2-5, with D perhaps TRBD2 (6 bases). V lost 7 bases and J 1 base, leaving 13 bases between the germline ends. This CDR3 comprises 14 residues. Per the germline V gene, CDR1 is MNHEY and CDR2 is SVGEGT. CDR3 protein: CASILGLRQETQYF. As DNA, the CDR3 is TGTGCCAGCATCCTCGGACTACGCCAAGAGACCCAGTACTTC.

This chain joins TRBV5-6 and TRBJ1-6; perhaps TRBD1 as D (6 bases). CDR1 is SGHDT, CDR2 YYEEEE, per germline. V was clipped by 2 bases and J by 6 bases, with 12 bases between them. The CDR3 loop spans 15 amino acids. The CDR3 loop is CASSLRLGANSPLHF. CDR3 in DNA: TGTGCCAGCAGCTTACGTCTGGGGGCTAATTCACCCCTCCACTTT.

This clonotype was observed at least ten times. The genes are TRBV6-1 and TRBJ2-7; D might be TRBD2 (5 bases). CDR3 length: 14 residues. Germline V lookup: CDR1 MNHNS, CDR2 SASEGT. V was pared by 8 bases and J by 0 bases, with 14 bases between. CDR3 nucleotide sequence: TGTGCCAGCGTGCCAGCGGATAGCTCCTACGAGCAGTACTTC. Amino acid sequence: CASVPADSSYEQYF.

The chain joins TRBV9 to TRBJ2-1; tentative D call: TRBD1 (6 bases). CDR3 length equals 15 residues. Between the trimmed V and J ends, which lost 0 bases and 6 bases, there was a span of 13 bases. Per germline, CDR1 SGDLS and CDR2 YYNGEE. CDR3 in amino acids: CASSVGVDSVNEQFF. The CDR3 DNA reads as TGTGCCAGCAGCGTAGGGGTGGACAGCGTCAATGAGCAGTTCTTC.

This clonotype appeared many times. The V and J genes are TRBV2 and TRBJ2-5; either TRBD1 or TRBD2 may fit D (5 bases each). The V end lost 6 bases, the J end lost 7 bases, and 15 bases lay between the germline ends. The CDR3 length is 13 residues. Germline CDR1 and CDR2: SNHLY and FYNNEI. This CDR3 is CASSARDPGTQYF. In DNA form, the CDR3 reads TGTGCCAGCAGCGCCAGGGACCCGGGGACCCAGTACTTC.

This clonotype turned up a few times. The rearrangement links TRBV27 to TRBJ2-4; tentative D call: TRBD1 (5 bases). This CDR3 spans 17 amino acids. The germline V gene has CDR1 MNHEY and CDR2 SMNVEV (reference sequence). The V end lost 7 bases, the J end lost 1 base, and 20 bases lay between the germline ends. This CDR3 reads CASTTPLLRQAKNIQYF. The CDR3 region has the DNA TGTGCCAGCACCACCCCTTTGCTGAGACAGGCCAAAAACATTCAGTACTTC.

This clonotype appeared many times. V is TRBV7-8 and J is TRBJ1-4; no definite D call. The CDR3 loop spans 15 amino acids. Trimming removed 4 bases at V and 0 bases at J, with 9 bases between. The germline gives CDR1 SGHVS, CDR2 FQNEAQ. CDR3 amino acids: CASSSTLATNEKLFF. The CDR3 DNA sequence: TGTGCCAGCAGCTCCACCCTTGCAACTAATGAAAAACTGTTTTTT.

This clonotype was seen at least ten times. The chain combines TRBV27 with TRBJ2-1; a possible D gene is TRBD2 (6 bases). The CDR3 is 15 residues long. V was clipped by 5 bases and J by 2 bases, with 13 bases between them. The germline V gene has CDR1 MNHEY and CDR2 SMNVEV (reference sequence). The CDR3 here is CASSPRWGAYNEQFF. The CDR3 nucleotides read TGTGCCAGCAGTCCCCGTTGGGGGGCCTACAATGAGCAGTTCTTC.

The chain uses TRBV6-1 and TRBJ2-1; 7 positions match TRBD2. The germline CDR1 and CDR2 sequences are MNHNS and SASEGT. The CDR3 covers 16 residues. J lost 5 bases, V lost 5 bases, and 12 bases had no gene match. In DNA form, the CDR3 reads TGTGCCAGCAGTTCCCGATGGTTTGGGGGGGACAATGAGCAGTTCTTC. Protein sequence: CASSSRWFGGDNEQFF.

Turning to this clonotype: A much larger clone lies a single base off, so this may be a read error. The V gene is TRBV6-1, the J gene TRBJ2-7; D is perhaps TRBD1 (7 bases). The length of the CDR3 is 16 residues. Germline-derived CDR1 and CDR2 are MNHNS and SASEGT. CDR3 residues: CASSDVGGGLSYDQYF. The CDR3, as DNA: TGTGCCAGCAGTGATGTAGGAGGGGGCCTCTCCTACGATCAGTACTTC.

Ten or more counts support this clonotype. The chain carries TRBV27 and TRBJ1-2, with TRBD1 matching 8 bases. Germline trimming cut 5 bases from V and 2 bases from J; bases unmatched to any gene: 4. Germline V CDR1 and CDR2: MNHEY, SMNVEV (reference sequence). The CDR3 length is 14 residues. For the CDR3, the DNA is TGTGCCAGCAGTCGCAGGGGGCTAAACTATGGCTACACCTTC. It specifies CASSRRGLNYGYTF.

The sample holds many counts of this clonotype. The chain joins TRBV10-2 to TRBJ1-4; D possibly corresponds to TRBD1 (5 bases). Trimming removed 0 bases from V and 2 bases from J, with 16 bases in between. CDR3 length: 18 amino acids. The V gene's germline CDR1 is WSHSY and CDR2 SAAADI. In DNA, the CDR3 is TGCGCCAGCAGTGAGTCTGCCCCTTTGGGGCTGACTAATGAAAAACTGTTTTTT. It specifies CASSESAPLGLTNEKLFF.